This T cell receptor beta chain was recovered during a study of blood T cell repertoires in COVID-19 (dated by TCRdb to about 2020). About the investigation overall: Samples covering the acute and convalescent phases of COVID-19 were provided by collaborators in the United States, Italy and Spain. The repertoires were released in a freely available public database intended as a resource for research on the immune response to SARS-CoV-2. A de-identified subject ID, COVID-19 status, age in years and sex were almost always included in the sample metadata. The material from the prospective study consisted of cDNA or gDNA derived from T cells, B-cell-depleted T cells, or PBMCs. Where available, HLA class I and class II types were taken from metadata supplied by the sample provider and were not determined by assay-based typing. Deeply sampled blood TCRbeta repertoires from subjects exposed to, actively infected with, or recovered from COVID-19 were included in the dataset. Samples were obtained from the ongoing ImmuneRACE study (first 160 participants) and from roughly 1,300 subjects provided by 6 global collaborators. Summary of the overall study and its limitations: Clinical and demographic metadata were provided uncurated, with the amount varying by source and participant.

About this clone itself: The clone's antigen remains unknown. Qualities for individual bases were not recorded, and no much larger clone is one base off.

In the prospective study, participants were about 18 to 95 years old, resided in about 25 geographic areas of the United States, and were enrolled through a virtual design. To assign participants to cohorts, the prospective study relied on clinical history that participants themselves reported in a screening survey and a study questionnaire. Mobile phlebotomists in the prospective study collected whole blood, serum and a nasopharyngeal or oropharyngeal swab from every participant. Over a roughly 2-month period, participants in the prospective study had the option of providing additional blood draws and questionnaires. Before DNA extraction, blood samples from the prospective study were shipped at room temperature or frozen. TCRbeta CDR3 regions were amplified from genomic DNA by means of the immunoSEQ Assay, a bias-controlled multiplex PCR. The published analysis was carried out like this. Within the assay, amplification of reference gene primers was used to estimate how many nucleated cells each sample contained. Sequence reads were collapsed and filtered to measure the absolute abundance of every unique TCRbeta CDR3 rearrangement. For each sample, productive Simpson clonality was calculated as the square root of Simpson's diversity index across productive rearrangements. The immuneACCESS repertoire file appears here via TCRdb, limited to in-frame rearrangements. These files lack a portion of the clones; in checked studies, under half of the deficit traces to unresolved V genes, and the cause of the others is not known. The V and J calls and the clone size are those of that table, but D and trimming were determined from the DNA. Counted in this sample were roughly 200,000 clones; roughly 83% of them appeared once. In total, the top ten clones hold about 5.6% of the sample.

Including the terminal cysteine and phenylalanine, the CDR3 comprises 13 residues. The retained sequence is limited to the CDR3, 39 bases, with the frame set at the first base. V gives up 3 bases and J gives up 4 bases, and the segment between their germline ends measures 7 bases. Material for sequencing was PBMCs or T cells enriched from blood (not recorded which). The chain joins TRBV12-3 or TRBV12-4 to TRBJ1-5, with no confident D gene call. The TCR comes from a man aged 35 to 55 with acute COVID-19. The CDR3: CASSFQANQPQHF. The DNA sequence follows: TGTGCCAGCAGTTTCCAGGCTAATCAGCCCCAGCATTTT.